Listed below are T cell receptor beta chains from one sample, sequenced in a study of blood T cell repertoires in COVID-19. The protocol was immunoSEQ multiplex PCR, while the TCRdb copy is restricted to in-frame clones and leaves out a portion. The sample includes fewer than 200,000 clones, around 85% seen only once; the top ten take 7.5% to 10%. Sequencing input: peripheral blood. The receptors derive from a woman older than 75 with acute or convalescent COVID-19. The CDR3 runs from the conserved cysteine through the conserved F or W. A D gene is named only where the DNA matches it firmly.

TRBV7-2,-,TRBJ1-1,CASSSQATNTEAFF
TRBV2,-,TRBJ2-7,CASSEWGVQYF
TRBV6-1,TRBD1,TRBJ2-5,CASSEDRGITETQYF
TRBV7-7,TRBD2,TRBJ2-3,CASSPGLAGLDTQYF
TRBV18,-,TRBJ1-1,CASSPAILNTEAFF
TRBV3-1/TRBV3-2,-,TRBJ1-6,CASSQDAAGSPLHF
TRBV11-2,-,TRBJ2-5,CASSQDREETQYF
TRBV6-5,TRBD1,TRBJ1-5,CASSSGQTNQPQHF
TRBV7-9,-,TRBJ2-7,CASSLAPRYEQYF
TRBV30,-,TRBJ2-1,CAWSGGTYNEQFF
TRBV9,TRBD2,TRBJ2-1,CASSAGASGAYNEQFF
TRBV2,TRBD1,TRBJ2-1,CASSPPRTGIHEQFF
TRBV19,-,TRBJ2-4,CASKSGASNHF
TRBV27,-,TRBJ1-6,CASSALGPSPLHF
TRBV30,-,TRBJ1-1,CAWKVGTNDFF
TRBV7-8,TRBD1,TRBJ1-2,CASSLIRGYGYTF
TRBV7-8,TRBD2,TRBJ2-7,CASSLVTSGFYEQYF
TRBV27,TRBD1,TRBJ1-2,CASSAGQGGYGYTF